The 30 T cell receptor beta chains given below trace back to one sample, sequenced in a study of lymphopenia after photon versus proton radiotherapy. Assay: immunoSEQ multiplex PCR; the TCRdb copy retains only in-frame clones and omits some. The sample consists of roughly 65,000 clones, approximately 91% of them appearing once. Sequenced material: peripheral blood, taken from a patient treated with photon-based radiotherapy. These receptors all come from an older woman with pancreatic cancer.

The J gene is TRBJ1-1, the V gene TRBV30, with D maybe TRBD1 (6 bases). Trimming took 4 bases from V and 4 from J, leaving 22 bases between them. The CDR3 spans 16 residues. CDR1 is GTSNPN and CDR2 is SVGIG in the germline V gene (reference sequence). The CDR3: CAWIRKVPGGGTEAFF. DNA for the CDR3: TGTGCCTGGATCCGAAAGGTCCCGGGGGGCGGCACTGAAGCTTTCTTT. The variable domain in full, completed from reference TRBV30 and TRBJ1-1, reads SQTIHQWPATLVQPVGSPLSLECTVEGTSNPNLYWYRQAAGRGLQLLFYSVGIGQISSEVPQNLSASRPQDRQFILSSKKLLLSDSGFYLCAWIRKVPGGGTEAFFGQGTRLTVV.

CDR3 DNA: TGTGCCAGCTCACCACCGGGTCAGCCTTTCAGCGCGGAGCTGTTTTTT. Translation: CASSPPGQPFSAELFF. This chain links TRBV18 with TRBJ2-2; no reliable D call. CDR3 length equals 16 residues. V shed 0 bases and J shed 10 bases, with 18 bases lying between them. The germline gives CDR1 KGHSH, CDR2 LQKENI.

The chain is built from TRBV30 and TRBJ1-2, with D tentatively TRBD1 (6 bases). There are 14 residues in the CDR3. Germline V CDR1 and CDR2: GTSNPN, SVGIG (reference sequence). V dropped 2 bases and J dropped 8 bases, with 18 bases sitting between them. The CDR3 spells CAWSQGLNRGGYTF. In DNA form, the CDR3 reads TGTGCCTGGAGTCAGGGGTTGAATCGTGGCGGCTACACCTTC.

This CDR3 is CASSGSGQSYGYTF. The CDR3 DNA sequence: TGTGCCAGCAGTGGCTCTGGACAGAGCTATGGCTACACCTTC. The chain links TRBV25-1 to TRBJ1-2; D is perhaps TRBD1 (6 bases). Trimming left V 4 bases short and J 4 bases short, with 13 bases between. The CDR3 is made up of 14 amino acids. CDR1 is MGHDK and CDR2 is SYGVNS in the germline V gene.

The J gene is TRBJ2-1, the V gene TRBV7-9; 9 nucleotides match TRBD1. J lost 5 bases, V lost 0 bases, and 5 bases had no gene match. The CDR3 covers 16 residues. The V gene's germline CDR1 is SEHNR and CDR2 FQNEAQ (reference sequence). The CDR3 loop is CASSLAGQGMNNEQFF. The CDR3 DNA reads TGTGCCAGCAGCTTAGCGGGACAGGGAATGAACAATGAGCAGTTCTTC.

The V gene is TRBV28, the J gene TRBJ2-7, with D uncertain. The CDR3 is 15 amino acids. V gave up 2 bases and J gave up 0 bases, with 11 bases separating them. Germline CDR1 is MDHEN and CDR2 is SYDVKM. The CDR3 nucleotides read TGTGCCAGCAGTTTACGATTGCGGACCTCCTACGAGCAGTACTTC. This codes for CASSLRLRTSYEQYF.

The V and J genes are TRBV21-1 and TRBJ2-1; the DNA was not compared with TRBD2, the D call given in the table. TRBV21-1 is a pseudogene locus. The CDR3 has 16 amino acids. In nucleotides, the CDR3 is TGTGCCAGCAGCAAAGTTGGGGGGAGGGCCCAGAATGAGCAGTTCTTC. Residues: CASSKVGGRAQNEQFF.

The chain couples TRBV9 to TRBJ2-1; TRBD2 matches at 13 bases. This CDR3 contains 18 residues. CDR1 is SGDLS, CDR2 YYNGEE, per germline. V shed 2 bases and J 3 bases; nucleotides not matched to a gene: 8. Here the CDR3 DNA reads TGTGCCAGCAGCGTGGGACTAGCGGGAATACCCCTCTACAATGAGCAGTTCTTC. Residues: CASSVGLAGIPLYNEQFF.

The rearrangement joins TRBV9 to TRBJ2-7; 8 positions match TRBD2. The germline V gene encodes CDR1 SGDLS and CDR2 YYNGEE. With V trimmed by 4 bases and J by 2 bases, 11 bases remained unmatched. CDR3 length: 16 residues. Here the CDR3 reads CASSPRPGRAPYEQYF. The CDR3 region has the DNA TGTGCCAGCAGCCCTAGGCCCGGGAGGGCCCCCTACGAGCAGTACTTC.

This chain joins TRBV5-6 and TRBJ1-2; possibly TRBD1 for D (6 bases). V lost 4 bases and J 2 bases, leaving 9 bases between the germline ends. The CDR3 spans 13 residues. CDR1 is SGHDT, CDR2 YYEEEE, per germline. CDR3 sequence reads: CASSLRGNYGYTF. For the CDR3, the DNA is TGTGCCAGCAGCCTCAGGGGAAACTATGGCTACACCTTC.

This rearrangement joins TRBV7-8 to TRBJ1-2, with D uncertain. Germline V gene data show CDR1 as SGHVS and CDR2 as FQNEAQ. The CDR3 covers 16 residues. The ends were cut back, 4 bases at V and 0 bases at J, with 15 bases in the middle. The CDR3 DNA sequence: TGTGCCAGCAGCTGGTCGAGGCTACCAGCTAACTATGGCTACACCTTC. Its translation: CASSWSRLPANYGYTF. Drawing the rest from reference TRBV7-8 and TRBJ1-2, the complete variable domain is GAGVSQSPRYKVAKRGQDVALRCDPISGHVSLFWYQQALGQGPEFLTYFQNEAQLDKSGLPSDRFFAERPEGSVSTLKIQRTQQEDSAVYLCASSWSRLPANYGYTFGSGTRLTVV.

CDR3 amino acids: CASSLFNGRRADTQYF. CDR3 in DNA: TGTGCCAGCAGTTTATTCAACGGGAGGAGAGCAGATACGCAGTATTTT. The chain combines TRBV28 with TRBJ2-3; 7 bases map to TRBD2. Germline assignment: CDR1 MDHEN and CDR2 SYDVKM. The CDR3 is made up of 16 amino acids. Unmatched junction bases numbered 8, after V lost 1 base and J lost 4 bases. Complete variable domain (other parts from reference TRBV28 and TRBJ2-3): DVKVTQSSRYLVKRTGEKVFLECVQDMDHENMFWYRQDPGLGLRLIYFSYDVKMKEKGDIPEGYSVSREKKERFSLILESASTNQTSMYLCASSLFNGRRADTQYFGPGTRLTVL.

The chain carries TRBV7-2 and TRBJ2-7; D is unclear. The V and J ends lost 3 bases and 3 bases respectively, with 3 bases between them. Germline V gene sequence: CDR1 SGHTA, CDR2 FQGNSA. The CDR3 runs 11 residues. CDR3 residues: CASSLLYEQYF. CDR3 DNA sequence: TGTGCCAGCAGCTTGCTCTACGAGCAGTACTTC. Looking up the rest from reference TRBV7-2 and TRBJ2-7 gives the full variable domain: GAGVSQSPSNKVTEKGKDVELRCDPISGHTALYWYRQSLGQGLEFLIYFQGNSAPDKSGLPSDRFSAERTGGSVSTLTIQRTQQEDSAVYLCASSLLYEQYFGPGTRLTVT.

The rearrangement uses TRBV6-1 and TRBJ1-5, with D maybe TRBD1 (6 bases). Germline CDR1 and CDR2: MNHNS and SASEGT. The CDR3 loop spans 14 amino acids. With 7 bases removed from V and 1 base from J, the gap between germline ends came to 11 bases. The DNA for the CDR3 is TGTGCCAGCACTTTAGGACAGAGCAATCAGCCCCAGCATTTT. This translates into CASTLGQSNQPQHF.

This rearrangement joins TRBV4-3 to TRBJ2-2, with 9 bases aligning to TRBD1. This CDR3 comprises 18 residues. Trimming removed 1 base from V and 3 bases from J; junction bases left unmatched: 9. Germline V lookup: CDR1 LGHNA, CDR2 YSLEER. Here the CDR3 reads CASSQVHTQGAHTGELFF. DNA for the CDR3: TGCGCCAGCAGCCAAGTCCATACACAGGGGGCGCACACCGGGGAGCTGTTTTTT.

The CDR3 sequence is CASSRDGSSTDTQYF. The CDR3 DNA is TGCGCCAGCAGCCGGGATGGATCTAGCACAGATACGCAGTATTTT. The V call is TRBV5-1, the J call TRBJ2-3; possible D gene TRBD2, 5 bases. V gave up 4 bases and J gave up 0 bases, with 12 bases separating them. The CDR3 runs to 15 residues. CDR1 is SGHRS, CDR2 YFSETQ, per germline.

V and J are TRBV5-1 and TRBJ2-3, with TRBD2 identical over 9 bases. Trimming took 4 bases from V and 3 from J; bases not matched to a gene: 15. Per the germline V gene, CDR1 is SGHRS and CDR2 is YFSETQ. The CDR3 consists of 18 residues. The CDR3 nucleotides read TGCGCCAGCAGCCGCCGAGGGCGGGAGGGCCTTGTGACAGATACGCAGTATTTT. Translating it yields CASSRRGREGLVTDTQYF.

The count of this clone is one. V usage is TRBV29-1 and J usage is TRBJ2-3; D might be TRBD1 (5 bases). Trimming cost V 7 bases and J 4 bases, with 12 bases left between them. Germline V gene lookup returns CDR1 SQVTM and CDR2 ANQGSEA. This CDR3 region has 12 residues. CDR3 nucleotide sequence: TGCAGCGCGAAGGGGCGTCCAGATACGCAGTATTTT. It yields the protein CSAKGRPDTQYF.

This clone was recorded only once. V gene TRBV19 combines with J gene TRBJ2-2, with D perhaps matching TRBD2 (6 bases). V lost 3 bases, J lost 4 bases, and 9 bases lay in between. Looked up from germline, CDR1 is LNHDA and CDR2 is SQIVND (reference sequence). The CDR3 consists of 14 residues. CDR3: CASSIAGRTGELFF. The CDR3 coding sequence is TGTGCCAGTAGTATTGCGGGGCGCACCGGGGAGCTGTTTTTT.

DNA of the CDR3: TGCAGCGTTGAAAAAAAGGATAGCGGTCCTACCTACGAGCAGTACTTC. Translation: CSVEKKDSGPTYEQYF. The chain is built from TRBV29-1 and TRBJ2-7; D possibly corresponds to TRBD2 (6 bases). The CDR3 spans 16 residues. In germline, CDR1 is SQVTM, CDR2 ANQGSEA. Between the trimmed V and J ends, which lost 2 bases and 2 bases, there was a span of 19 bases.

The genes are TRBV10-3 and TRBJ2-7; D is perhaps TRBD1 or TRBD2 (5 bases each). Germline V gives CDR1 ENHRY, CDR2 SYGVKD. Trimming shortened V by 2 bases and J by 1 base, and 9 bases separated the two germline ends. The CDR3 is made up of 14 amino acids. CDR3 region: CAISEGEGSYEQYF. The CDR3 bases are TGTGCCATCAGTGAGGGCGAGGGGTCCTACGAGCAGTACTTC.

V usage is TRBV9 and J usage is TRBJ2-2, with D perhaps TRBD1 (5 bases). V lost 0 bases, J lost 4 bases, and 10 bases lay in between. CDR1 is SGDLS and CDR2 is YYNGEE in the germline V gene. The CDR3 is made up of 15 amino acids. The CDR3 DNA reads TGTGCCAGCAGCGTAGAATCGACAGTCACCGGGGAGCTGTTTTTT. It translates to CASSVESTVTGELFF.

The CDR3 DNA sequence: TGCGCCAGCAGCTTGGATGGGGGAGGCGCTGAAGCTTTCTTT. Encoded protein: CASSLDGGGAEAFF. The V gene is TRBV5-1, the J gene TRBJ1-1, with D possibly matching TRBD1 (5 bases). CDR1 and CDR2 (germline): SGHRS, YFSETQ. V lost 0 bases and J 6 bases, leaving 12 bases between the germline ends. The CDR3 extends over 14 amino acids. The complete variable domain, with remaining parts taken from reference TRBV5-1 and TRBJ1-1, reads KAGVTQTPRYLIKTRGQQVTLSCSPISGHRSVSWYQQTPGQGLQFLFEYFSETQRNKGNFPGRFSGRQFSNSRSEMNVSTLELGDSALYLCASSLDGGGAEAFFGQGTRLTVV.

The gene calls are TRBV5-6 and TRBJ1-4, with 9 bases matching TRBD1. V lost 4 bases to trimming and J lost 5 bases; unmatched junction nucleotides: 6. This CDR3 spans 15 amino acids. CDR1 is SGHDT, CDR2 YYEEEE, per germline. In DNA, the CDR3 is TGTGCCAGCAGCCTCCGGACAGGGGCAAATGAAAAACTGTTTTTT. As protein: CASSLRTGANEKLFF. Drawing the rest from reference TRBV5-6 and TRBJ1-4, the complete variable domain is DAGVTQSPTHLIKTRGQQVTLRCSPKSGHDTVSWYQQALGQGPQFIFQYYEEEERQRGNFPDRFSGHQFPNYSSELNVNALLLGDSALYLCASSLRTGANEKLFFGSGTQLSVL.

This chain links TRBV5-1 with TRBJ2-1; TRBD2 matches 13 bases. The CDR3 consists of 17 residues. With 4 bases clipped from V and 3 bases from J, the junction kept 7 bases outside the gene matches. Germline CDR1 SGHRS, CDR2 YFSETQ. The CDR3: CASSTGTSGAYYNEQFF. DNA of the CDR3: TGCGCCAGCAGCACAGGGACTAGCGGGGCGTACTACAATGAGCAGTTCTTC.

This clone was detected a few times. V and J are TRBV19 and TRBJ1-5; no definite D call. Germline-derived CDR1 and CDR2 are LNHDA and SQIVND (reference sequence). Trimming pared 1 base from V and 3 bases from J, leaving 7 bases between. The CDR3 covers 14 residues. The CDR3 region is CASSIAGYNQPQHF. DNA of the CDR3: TGTGCCAGTAGTATAGCAGGTTACAATCAGCCCCAGCATTTT. Full variable domain (missing parts from reference TRBV19 and TRBJ1-5): DGGITQSPKYLFRKEGQNVTLSCEQNLNHDAMYWYRQDPGQGLRLIYYSQIVNDFQKGDIAEGYSVSREKKESFPLTVTSAQKNPTAFYLCASSIAGYNQPQHFGDGTRLSIL.

The chain is built from TRBV28 and TRBJ2-7, with a possible D match to TRBD1 (5 bases). This CDR3 has 13 amino acids. The V gene lost 3 bases and the J gene lost 2 bases, with 8 bases spanning the gap. Germline V lookup: CDR1 MDHEN, CDR2 SYDVKM. CDR3 nucleotides: TGTGCCAGCAGTTTGGGGCAGACCTACGAGCAGTACTTC. Residues: CASSLGQTYEQYF.

The CDR3 loop reads CASSARGLDTEAFF. Written as DNA, the CDR3 is TGTGCCAGCAGCGCCAGGGGGCTAGACACTGAAGCTTTCTTT. This rearrangement joins TRBV11-3 to TRBJ1-1, with 8 bases identical to TRBD1. Germline V lookup: CDR1 SGHNT, CDR2 YENEEA. This CDR3 region has 14 residues. V was pared by 5 bases and J by 3 bases, with 5 bases of the junction left unmatched.

The chain uses TRBV7-6 and TRBJ2-2; 10 nucleotides agree with TRBD2. This CDR3 region has 15 residues. The junction had 2 bases not matched to a gene; V was cut back by 1 base and J by 6 bases. CDR1 SGHVS and CDR2 FNYEAQ come from the germline V gene. In DNA, the CDR3 is TGTGCCAGCAGCTTAGAAGGACTAGCGGCCGGGGAGCTGTTTTTT. It is translated as CASSLEGLAAGELFF.

This sequence joins TRBV11-2 and TRBJ1-2; TRBD1 might be the D (6 bases). CDR1 is SGHAT, CDR2 FQNNGV, per germline. This CDR3 comprises 15 residues. V was shortened by 4 bases and J by 5 bases, with 17 bases between the two germline ends. CDR3 DNA: TGTGCCAGCAGCTCGCGCGGGACAAATCGGTATGGCTACACCTTC. Translation gives CASSSRGTNRYGYTF.